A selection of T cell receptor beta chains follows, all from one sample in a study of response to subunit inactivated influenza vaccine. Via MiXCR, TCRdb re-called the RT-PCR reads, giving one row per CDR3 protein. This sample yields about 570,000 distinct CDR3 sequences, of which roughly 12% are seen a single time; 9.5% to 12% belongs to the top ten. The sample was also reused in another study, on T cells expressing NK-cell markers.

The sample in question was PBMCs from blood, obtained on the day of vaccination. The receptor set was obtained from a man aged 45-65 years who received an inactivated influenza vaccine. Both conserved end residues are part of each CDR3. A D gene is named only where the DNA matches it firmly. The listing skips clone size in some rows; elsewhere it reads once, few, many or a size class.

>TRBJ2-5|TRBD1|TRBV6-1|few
CASSPMTGLQETQYF
TGTGCCAGCAGCCCCATGACAGGGCTCCAAGAGACCCAGTACTTC
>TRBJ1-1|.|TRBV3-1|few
CASSLGTIGTEAFF
TGTGCCAGCAGCCTCGGGACAATCGGCACTGAAGCTTTCTTT
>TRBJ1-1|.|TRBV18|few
CASSPPGGGRNTEAFF
TGTGCCAGCTCACCACCGGGGGGAGGAAGGAACACTGAAGCTTTCTTT
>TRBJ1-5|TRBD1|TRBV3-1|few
CASSQGGPQPQHF
TGTGCCAGCAGTCAGGGGGGCCCTCAGCCCCAGCATTTT
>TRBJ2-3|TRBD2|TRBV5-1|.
CASSSFTSGGTDTQYF
TGCGCCAGCAGCTCATTCACTAGCGGGGGCACAGATACGCAGTATTTT
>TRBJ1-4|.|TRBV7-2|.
CASSFPGATNEKLFF
TGTGCCAGCAGCTTCCCAGGGGCAACTAATGAAAAACTGTTTTTT
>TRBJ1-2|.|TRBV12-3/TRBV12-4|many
CASSPRTGLHGYTF
TGTGCCAGCAGTCCCCGCACAGGGCTTCATGGCTACACCTTC
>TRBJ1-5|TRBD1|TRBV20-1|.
CSARTHLQGDQPQHF
TGCAGTGCTAGAACTCACCTCCAGGGGGATCAGCCCCAGCATTTT
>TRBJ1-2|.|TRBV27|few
CASSLSGRGEGYTF
TGTGCCAGCAGCTTGAGCGGACGGGGGGAAGGCTACACCTTC
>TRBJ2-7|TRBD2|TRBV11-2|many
CASSAGTSGYEQYF
TGTGCCAGCAGCGCCGGGACTAGCGGCTACGAGCAGTACTTC
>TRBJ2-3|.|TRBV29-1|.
CSVRPTTDTQYF
TGCAGCGTGCGACCTACCACAGATACGCAGTATTTT
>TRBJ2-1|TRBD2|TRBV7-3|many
CASSPNPGPSGSLYEQFF
TGTGCCAGCAGCCCTAACCCGGGTCCTAGCGGGAGTTTGTATGAGCAGTTCTTC
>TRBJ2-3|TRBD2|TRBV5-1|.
CASSPGLAQDTQYF
TGCGCCAGCAGTCCAGGACTAGCGCAAGATACGCAGTATTTT
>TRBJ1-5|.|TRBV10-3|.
CAISGDGQPQHF
TGTGCCATCAGTGGGGACGGGCAGCCCCAGCATTTT
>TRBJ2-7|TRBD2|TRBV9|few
CASSVSGTAATYEQYF
TGTGCCAGCAGCGTTAGCGGGACCGCCGCTACCTACGAGCAGTACTTC
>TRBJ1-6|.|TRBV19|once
CASSIEARYNSPLHF
TGTGCCAGTAGTATCGAGGCCCGCTATAATTCACCCCTCCACTTT
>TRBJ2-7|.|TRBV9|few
CASSVDTVGEEQYF
TGTGCCAGCAGCGTAGACACCGTGGGGGAGGAGCAGTACTTC
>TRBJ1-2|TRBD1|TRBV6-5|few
CASSYSGGRGQDGYTF
TGTGCCAGCAGTTATTCGGGCGGCAGGGGGCAGGATGGCTACACCTTC
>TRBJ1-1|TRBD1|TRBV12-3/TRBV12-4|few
CASSRDSRSEAFF
TGTGCCAGCAGTCGGGACAGTCGGTCTGAAGCTTTCTTT
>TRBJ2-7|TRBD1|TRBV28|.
CASSLSPGQGYEQYF
TGTGCCAGCAGCCTATCTCCGGGACAGGGTTACGAGCAGTACTTC
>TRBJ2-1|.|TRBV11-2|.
CASSLAEGSEQFF
TGTGCCAGCAGCTTAGCCGAGGGTTCTGAGCAGTTCTTC
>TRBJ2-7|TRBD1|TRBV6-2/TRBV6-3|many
CASSSGQGTFTYEQYF
TGTGCCAGCAGTTCCGGACAGGGGACGTTTACCTACGAGCAGTACTTC
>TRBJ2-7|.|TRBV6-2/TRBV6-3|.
CASSYKIGTSPPQYEQYF
TGTGCCAGCAGTTACAAGATTGGGACATCGCCCCCTCAGTACGAGCAGTACTTC
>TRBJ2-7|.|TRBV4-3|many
CASSQDPGYYEQYF
TGCGCCAGCAGCCAAGATCCCGGGTACTACGAGCAGTACTTC
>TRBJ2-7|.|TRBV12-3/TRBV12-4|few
CASRRGGYEQYF
TGTGCCAGCAGGAGGGGTGGGTACGAGCAGTACTTC
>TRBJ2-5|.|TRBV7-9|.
CASSLSLLPQETQYF
TGTGCCAGCAGCTTATCCTTACTGCCCCAAGAGACCCAGTACTTC
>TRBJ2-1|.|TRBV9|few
CASSVLGATRPYNEQFF
TGTGCCAGCAGCGTCTTGGGAGCCACCCGTCCTTACAATGAGCAGTTCTTC
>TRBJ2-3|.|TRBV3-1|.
CASSPGVLAHTDTQYF
TGTGCCAGCAGCCCCGGGGTTCTAGCACACACAGATACGCAGTATTTT
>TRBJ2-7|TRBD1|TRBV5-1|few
CASSLAPRGSYEQYF
TGCGCCAGCAGCTTGGCACCCAGGGGGAGCTACGAGCAGTACTTC
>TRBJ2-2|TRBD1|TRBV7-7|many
CASSLQDRADGELFF
TGTGCTAGCAGCTTACAGGACAGGGCGGACGGGGAGCTGTTTTTT
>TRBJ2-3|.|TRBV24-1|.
CATSDYGGDTQYF
TGTGCCACCAGTGATTACGGGGGAGATACGCAGTATTTT
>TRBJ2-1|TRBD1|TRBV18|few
CASSPPGQGAGEQFF
TGTGCCAGCTCACCACCGGGACAGGGGGCGGGGGAGCAGTTCTTC
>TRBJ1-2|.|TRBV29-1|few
CSSLEGYTF
TGCAGCTCACTCGAGGGCTACACCTTC
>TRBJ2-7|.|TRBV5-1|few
CASSQNGGLDPYEQYF
TGCGCCAGCAGTCAGAACGGGGGCCTCGACCCCTACGAGCAGTACTTC
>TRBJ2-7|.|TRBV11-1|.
CASSLVPWGLEATYEQYF
TGTGCCAGCAGCCTAGTCCCTTGGGGGCTCGAGGCCACCTACGAGCAGTACTTC
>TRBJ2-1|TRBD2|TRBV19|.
CASSPGAGGYNEQFF
TGTGCCAGTAGCCCCGGAGCGGGAGGGTACAATGAGCAGTTCTTC
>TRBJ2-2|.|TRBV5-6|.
CASSLGRNRAGELFF
TGTGCCAGCAGCTTGGGCAGGAATAGGGCCGGGGAGCTGTTTTTT
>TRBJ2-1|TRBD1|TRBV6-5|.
CASSYSWTGLHNEQFF
TGTGCCAGCAGTTACTCGTGGACAGGGCTTCATAATGAGCAGTTCTTC
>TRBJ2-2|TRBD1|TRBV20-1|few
CSAKGQGPGELFF
TGCAGTGCTAAGGGACAGGGTCCCGGGGAGCTGTTTTTT
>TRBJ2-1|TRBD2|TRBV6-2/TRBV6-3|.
CASTLFRLAGGDQSINEQFF
TGTGCCAGCACCTTATTCCGACTAGCGGGAGGGGACCAATCTATTAATGAGCAGTTCTTC
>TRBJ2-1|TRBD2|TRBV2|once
CASSEFLAGNEQFF
TGTGCCAGCAGTGAATTTTTAGCGGGGAACGAGCAGTTCTTC
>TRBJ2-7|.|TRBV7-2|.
CASNLAYSEQYF
TGTGCCAGCAACTTAGCCTACTCCGAGCAGTACTTC
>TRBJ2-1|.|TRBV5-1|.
CASSFSPGNEQFF
TGCGCCAGCAGCTTTTCACCGGGGAATGAGCAGTTCTTC
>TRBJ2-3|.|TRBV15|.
CATSRDRPDTQYF
TGTGCCACCAGCAGAGACAGGCCGGATACGCAGTATTTT
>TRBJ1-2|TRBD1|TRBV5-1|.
CASSLVTGTGGDGYTF
TGCGCCAGCAGCTTGGTTACCGGGACAGGGGGCGATGGCTACACCTTC
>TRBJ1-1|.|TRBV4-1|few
CASTLSPFNTEAFF
TGCGCCAGCACCCTGTCGCCGTTTAACACTGAAGCTTTCTTT
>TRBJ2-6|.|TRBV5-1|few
CASSSTSGANVLTF
TGCGCCAGCAGCTCAACCTCTGGGGCCAACGTCCTGACTTTC
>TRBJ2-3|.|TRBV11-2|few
CASAGGADTQYF
TGTGCCAGCGCAGGAGGGGCAGATACGCAGTATTTT
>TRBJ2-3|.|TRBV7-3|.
CASSSGPGEMDTQYF
TGTGCCAGCAGTTCTGGACCGGGGGAGATGGATACGCAGTATTTT
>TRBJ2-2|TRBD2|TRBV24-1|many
CATSDVAGLAGSNTGELFF
TGTGCCACCAGTGATGTGGCGGGACTAGCGGGTTCAAACACCGGGGAGCTGTTTTTT
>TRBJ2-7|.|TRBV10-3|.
CAIGNEQYF
TGTGCCATCGGAAACGAGCAGTACTTC
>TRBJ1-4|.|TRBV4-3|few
CASSRGQGSEKLFF
TGCGCCAGCAGCCGAGGGCAGGGTTCTGAAAAACTGTTTTTT
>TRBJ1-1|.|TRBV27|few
CASSPGTRNTEAFF
TGTGCCAGCAGTCCGGGGACAAGGAACACTGAAGCTTTCTTT
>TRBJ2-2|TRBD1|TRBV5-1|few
CASSLSQGSGELFF
TGCGCCAGCAGCCTGTCACAGGGGAGCGGGGAGCTGTTTTTT
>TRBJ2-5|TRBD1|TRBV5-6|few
CASSFGIQGAKTQYF
TGTGCCAGCAGCTTCGGGATCCAGGGGGCGAAGACCCAGTACTTC
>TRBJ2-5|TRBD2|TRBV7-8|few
CASSLGLAGGSGTQYF
TGTGCCAGCAGCTTGGGACTAGCGGGAGGTTCGGGGACCCAGTACTTC
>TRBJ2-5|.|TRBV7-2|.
CASSLYRNQETQYF
TGTGCCAGCAGCTTATACAGAAACCAAGAGACCCAGTACTTC
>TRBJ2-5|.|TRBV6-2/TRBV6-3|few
CASSYSGHVETQYF
TGTGCCAGCAGTTACTCGGGACACGTGGAGACCCAGTACTTC
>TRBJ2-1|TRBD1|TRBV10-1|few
CASSPGTGWGNEQFF
TGCGCCAGCAGTCCAGGGACAGGCTGGGGAAATGAGCAGTTCTTC